This T cell receptor (beta chain) was identified in a study of blood T cell repertoires in COVID-19. Data came from immunoSEQ multiplex PCR; TCRdb stores just in-frame clones and leaves some out. The sample holds roughly 200,000 clones; approximately 90% are singletons and the top ten take over 3%. The V end was cut by 2 bases, the J end by 0 bases, with 14 bases between. There are 17 residues in the CDR3. Germline-derived CDR1 and CDR2 are SGHTA and FQGNSA. The V call is TRBV7-2, the J call TRBJ1-5; tentative D call: TRBD1 (6 bases). The clonotype originates from a woman aged 40 to 55 with acute COVID-19. Sequenced material: PBMCs or T cells enriched from blood (not recorded which). The CDR3 DNA reads as TGTGCCAGCAGCTTAAACCCGACAGGTGCTAGCAATCAGCCCCAGCATTTT. This gives the protein CASSLNPTGASNQPQHF.